This record concerns one T cell receptor beta chain sequence. Its antigen is still unknown. There are no base qualities to consult, and no much larger clone falls within one base. The time point label corresponds to: baseline before oral tofacitinib. Lesional scalp punch biopsies and peripheral blood were collected from alopecia areata patients. PBMCs were separated by density centrifugation and stained for CD3, CD4 and CD8, after which CD4+ and CD8+ T cells were sorted on a FACSAria. This sample was taken from a study of CD8+ T cells in alopecia areata (dated by TCRdb to 2016 to 2019). Turning to the overall study: Treated patients were enrolled in an open-label pilot trial of oral tofacitinib, 5 to 10 mg twice daily, for moderate-to-severe alopecia areata. Biopsies were taken from tofacitinib-treated patients at baseline and at 4 and 24 weeks of treatment, and a later scalp biopsy was taken in several of the tofacitinib-treated patients. RNA was extracted with the PAXgene miRNA kit for fixed scalp, the miRNeasy kit for PBMCs, and the RNeasy kit for mouse skin. immunoSEQ multiplex PCR using 35 Vbeta forward primers and 13 Jbeta reverse primers was used to amplify TCRbeta CDR3 regions. The study used high-throughput TCRbeta sequencing to examine T cell clonal expansion in alopecia areata, in both the C3H/HeJ mouse model and human patients. Clonality in the scalp was compared among normal scalp (n=4), patchy alopecia areata scalp (n=8), and alopecia totalis/universalis scalp (n=8). In humans, TCRbeta sequencing was performed on scalp tissue and on sorted CD4+ and CD8+ peripheral blood T cells from healthy controls and from patients with patchy or totalis/universalis alopecia areata. Tofacitinib was administered for 6 to 18 months, and 6 months of follow-up off drug were then conducted to assess delayed response and recurrence. General findings and caveats noted by the study authors: Compared with normal scalp, lesional scalp, particularly in alopecia totalis/universalis, had higher clonality and more expanded CD8+ clones, which suggests antigenic drive. Compared with mice, TCR sequences shared between patients were less clear, possibly partly because of HLA diversity across the patient population. Unlike mouse skin, where gammadelta T cells dominate, normal human skin contains resident alphabeta T cells that get sequenced too, which complicates analysis of the scalp TCR repertoire.

V loses 1 base, J loses 11 bases, and the germline ends lie 17 bases apart. There are 15 amino acids in the CDR3, from cysteine to phenylalanine inclusive. CDR3 DNA is the only sequence kept; it has 45 bases, read in frame from the first base. CDR1 and CDR2 were assigned from the germline V gene as SGHTA and FQGNSA. The library came from the immunoSEQ multiplex PCR assay. RNA was extracted from all samples and reverse transcribed into cDNA, which served as template for TCR sequencing. First-strand cDNA was synthesized with SuperScript III using a 2:1 mix of oligo-dT and random hexamers. A synthetic immune receptor repertoire was used to gauge amplification bias, and whatever bias remained was removed computationally. Under the source paper's analysis protocol: Raw reads were preprocessed to remove errors, and CDR3 was defined according to IMGT conventions as the region from the conserved cysteine to phenylalanine. Clonality was computed as 1 minus the Shannon entropy, with the entropy normalized by log2 of the number of productive unique TCRs. Whether each scalp clone was CD4 or CD8 was inferred by checking scalp TCRbeta sequences against the CD4 and CD8 repertoires from sorted blood. Held by TCRdb, this immuneACCESS table contains in-frame sequences only and omits some clones. Under half of the omission traces to an unresolved V gene where checked; the cause of the rest is unknown. V, J and clone size reflect that table, while D and trimming were determined from the DNA. The sample yields some 120,000 clones; 45% to 60% were counted once. Clones ranked in the top ten supply 4.5% of the sample.

The source material was CD4+ T cells sorted from blood, sampled at week 0. This sequence uses TRBV7-2 and TRBJ1-4; the D segment could be TRBD1, given 5 matching bases. The receptor comes from a human donor with alopecia areata. The sequenced DNA: TGTGCCAGCAGCTTAGGACGGAACCTGGAGGGGAAACTGTTTTTT. Translated, this is CASSLGRNLEGKLFF.